These 18 T cell receptor beta chains were all obtained from the same sample, sequenced in a study of blood T cell repertoires in COVID-19 (dated by TCRdb to 2020 to 2021). Receptors were amplified or captured by the immunoSEQ multiplex PCR assay. TCRdb took over this immuneACCESS table, retaining in-frame rearrangements with V and J assigned. Such tables are incomplete; in checked studies, under half of the missing clones stem from an unresolved V gene, and the remainder is unexplained. This sample has roughly 260,000 clones in its table, and around nine tenths of those were observed once. Approximately 9.8% of the sample is taken by the ten largest. The specimen sequenced was peripheral blood. The receptors derive from a man aged 35 to 55 who had recovered from COVID-19.

V usage is TRBV6-2 or TRBV6-3 and J usage is TRBJ1-5, with TRBD1 as a possible D gene (5 bases). The CDR3 covers 16 residues. V was clipped by 5 bases and J by 0 bases, with 14 bases between them. Per germline, CDR1 MNHEY and CDR2 SVGEGT. This chain's CDR3 is CASSLTKGYSNQPQHF. As DNA, the CDR3 is TGTGCCAGCAGTCTCACGAAGGGGTATAGCAATCAGCCCCAGCATTTT.

The V gene is TRBV4-3, the J gene TRBJ2-3; possibly TRBD1 for D (6 bases). The CDR3 sequence is 16 residues long. Germline V CDR1 and CDR2: LGHNA, YSLEER. With 1 base removed from V and 2 bases from J, the gap between germline ends came to 13 bases. CDR3 in DNA: TGCGCCAGCAGCCAAGGTCTAGGGGGTCACACAGATACGCAGTATTTT. The encoded protein is CASSQGLGGHTDTQYF.

The V gene is TRBV5-4, the J gene TRBJ2-5, with D possibly being TRBD2 (5 bases). CDR1 SGHNT and CDR2 YYREEE come from the germline V gene (reference sequence). Trimming removed 0 bases at V and 2 bases at J, with 14 bases between. CDR3 length equals 16 residues. CDR3 loop: CASSLARRTGQETQYF. The CDR3 DNA is TGTGCCAGCAGCTTGGCTCGTCGGACGGGACAAGAGACCCAGTACTTC.

CDR3 region: CARSGGPEIVRLAKNIQYF. In nucleotides, the CDR3 is TGTGCCAGAAGCGGAGGGCCAGAGATAGTCAGATTAGCCAAAAACATTCAGTACTTC. The gene calls are TRBV7-5 and TRBJ2-4; the D call TRBD2 from the table was never checked on the DNA. TRBV7-5 is a listed pseudogene. This CDR3 region has 19 residues.

The gene calls are TRBV5-4 and TRBJ1-4; 8 bases fit TRBD1. Trimming removed 2 bases from V and 5 bases from J; junction bases left unmatched: 8. Germline V gene lookup returns CDR1 SGHNT and CDR2 YYREEE (reference sequence). The CDR3 is made up of 16 amino acids. CDR3 coding DNA: TGTGCCAGCAGCTTAAGGACAGGGACTCGCAATGAAAAACTGTTTTTT. This translates into CASSLRTGTRNEKLFF.

The chain combines TRBV6-2 or TRBV6-3 with TRBJ2-7; 11 bases fit TRBD1. There are 14 residues in the CDR3. Trimming took 5 bases from V and 7 from J; bases not matched to a gene: 7. From germline, CDR1 is MNHEY and CDR2 SVGEGT. The CDR3: CASSHAGTGGEQYF. The CDR3 DNA is TGTGCCAGCAGTCACGCCGGGACAGGGGGTGAGCAGTACTTC.

This clone has a single count. CDR3 DNA sequence: TGTGCCAGCAGTTTTATGGGGAGGAAAGGCTACACCTTC. Translating gives CASSFMGRKGYTF. The V call is TRBV12-3 or TRBV12-4, the J call TRBJ1-2; D unclear. Trimming shortened V by 3 bases and J by 8 bases, and 13 bases separated the two germline ends. This CDR3 contains 13 residues.

This chain uses TRBV10-2 with TRBJ2-5, with D possibly TRBD2 on 6 matching bases. CDR1 and CDR2 (germline): WSHSY, SAAADI. Trimming took 4 bases from V and 4 from J, leaving 13 bases between them. CDR3 length equals 14 residues. The CDR3 DNA reads as TGCGCCAGCAGTGGGAGGGGTTTCCGAGAGACCCAGTACTTC. Residues: CASSGRGFRETQYF.

This clone was observed a single time. V usage is TRBV7-6 and J usage is TRBJ1-6; 8 nucleotides agree with TRBD1. V shed 6 bases, J shed 7 bases, and the junction held 8 bases outside the gene matches. This CDR3 is built from 15 residues. Germline CDR1 reads SGHVS; CDR2 reads FNYEAQ. As DNA, the CDR3 is TGTGCCAGCAGAGGCGGACAGGGCGGCAATTCACCCCTCCACTTT. Translation gives CASRGGQGGNSPLHF.

The chain has TRBV19 and TRBJ1-1; weak D call: TRBD1 (5 bases). CDR1 is LNHDA, CDR2 SQIVND, per germline (reference sequence). This CDR3 has 16 residues. V lost 4 bases and J lost 0, with 15 bases in between. CDR3 region: CASSRGGLPMNTEAFF. The CDR3 DNA reads as TGTGCCAGTAGTAGGGGGGGACTCCCGATGAACACTGAAGCTTTCTTT.

The chain is built from TRBV10-3 and TRBJ2-7, with 10 bases that match TRBD2. Germline trimming cut 6 bases from V and 2 bases from J; bases unmatched to any gene: 4. In germline, CDR1 is ENHRY, CDR2 SYGVKD. The CDR3 is 14 residues long. This CDR3 is CAIRGTSVAYEQYF. CDR3 coding DNA: TGTGCCATCAGGGGGACTAGCGTCGCCTACGAGCAGTACTTC.

The V gene is TRBV10-3, the J gene TRBJ2-3; no clear D gene. Trimming removed 6 bases at V and 0 bases at J, with 7 bases between. Germline V gives CDR1 ENHRY, CDR2 SYGVKD. The CDR3 runs to 13 residues. CDR3 sequence: CAIRLQSTDTQYF. DNA for the CDR3: TGTGCCATCAGATTACAGAGCACAGATACGCAGTATTTT.

V and J are TRBV7-2 and TRBJ2-7, with 7 bases that match TRBD1. CDR1 is SGHTA, CDR2 FQGNSA, per germline. The CDR3 runs to 15 residues. Losses at the gene ends were 4 bases for V and 1 base for J; bases not matched to a gene: 7. CDR3 coding DNA: TGTGCCAGCAGCTCCGAGGGGGCTGGATCCTACGAGCAGTACTTC. Translated: CASSSEGAGSYEQYF.

J is TRBJ2-5 and V is TRBV9; no clear D. Trimming took 3 bases from V and 1 from J, leaving 13 bases between them. The germline CDR1 and CDR2 sequences are SGDLS and YYNGEE. There are 15 residues in the CDR3. As DNA, the CDR3 is TGTGCCAGCAGCGCCAGTTCGTCGGGCCAAGAGACCCAGTACTTC. Its translation is CASSASSSGQETQYF. The full variable domain, in which reference TRBV9 and TRBJ2-5 provide the parts outside the CDR3, is DSGVTQTPKHLITATGQRVTLRCSPRSGDLSVYWYQQSLDQGLQFLIQYYNGEERAKGNILERFSAQQFPDLHSELNLSSLELGDSALYFCASSASSSGQETQYFGPGTRLLVL.

The V call is TRBV11-2, the J call TRBJ2-5; 11 bases map to TRBD2. Germline V lookup: CDR1 SGHAT, CDR2 FQNNGV. The junction had 7 bases not matched to a gene; V was cut back by 5 bases and J by 2 bases. This CDR3 has 16 amino acids. CDR3 sequence: CASSPRTSGHQETQYF. The CDR3 DNA is TGTGCCAGCAGCCCCCGGACTAGCGGGCATCAAGAGACCCAGTACTTC.

In nucleotides, the CDR3 is TGCGCCAGCAGCCAAGTCGCGGGGGGGCTATCCTCCTACGAGCAGTACTTC. It codes for CASSQVAGGLSSYEQYF. The rearrangement uses TRBV4-3 and TRBJ2-7; TRBD2 agrees at 9 bases. Trimming at V came to 1 base and at J to 0 bases, leaving 7 bases not matched to a gene. In germline, CDR1 is LGHNA, CDR2 YSLEER. The CDR3 is made up of 17 amino acids.

This clone was observed a few times. This rearrangement joins TRBV2 to TRBJ2-3; D possibly corresponds to TRBD2 (5 bases). Germline V gene lookup returns CDR1 SNHLY and CDR2 FYNNEI. CDR3 size: 14 residues. Trimming left V 4 bases short and J 6 bases short, with 14 bases between. CDR3 region: CASSVRRGSDTQYF. In DNA form, the CDR3 reads TGTGCCAGCAGTGTCAGGAGAGGGTCGGATACGCAGTATTTT.

The CDR3 sequence: CSVAPLASTDTQYF. The CDR3 DNA reads TGCAGCGTTGCCCCACTAGCGAGCACAGATACGCAGTATTTT. This chain links TRBV29-1 with TRBJ2-3, with 7 bases fitting TRBD2. Per the germline V gene, CDR1 is SQVTM and CDR2 is ANQGSEA. V shed 4 bases, J shed 0 bases, and the junction held 4 bases outside the gene matches. The CDR3 runs to 14 residues.